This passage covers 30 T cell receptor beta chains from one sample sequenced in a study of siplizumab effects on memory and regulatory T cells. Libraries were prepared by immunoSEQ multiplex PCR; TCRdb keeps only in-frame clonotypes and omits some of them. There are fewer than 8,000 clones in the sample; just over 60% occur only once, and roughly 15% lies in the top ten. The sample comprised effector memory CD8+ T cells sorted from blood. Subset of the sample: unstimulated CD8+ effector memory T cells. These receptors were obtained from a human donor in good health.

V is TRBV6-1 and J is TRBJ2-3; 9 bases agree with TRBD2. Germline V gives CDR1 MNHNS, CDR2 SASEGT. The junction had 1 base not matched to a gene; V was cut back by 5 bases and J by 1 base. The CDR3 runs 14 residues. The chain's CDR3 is CASSLAGGTDTQYF. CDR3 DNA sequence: TGTGCCAGCAGTTTAGCGGGGGGCACAGATACGCAGTATTTT.

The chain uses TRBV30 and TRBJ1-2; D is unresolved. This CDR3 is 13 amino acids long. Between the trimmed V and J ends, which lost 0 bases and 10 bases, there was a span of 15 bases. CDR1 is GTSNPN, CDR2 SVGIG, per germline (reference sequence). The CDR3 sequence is CAWSVGGFTDYTF. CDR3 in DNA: TGTGCCTGGAGTGTAGGAGGATTCACCGACTACACCTTC.

As DNA, the CDR3 is TGTGCCAGCAGCCAAGATAGTGATCAGCCCCAGCATTTT. Residues: CASSQDSDQPQHF. The V and J genes are TRBV4-2 and TRBJ1-5; D ambiguous. V was trimmed by 0 bases and J by 5 bases, leaving 5 bases between them. The CDR3 is made up of 13 amino acids. Germline-derived CDR1 and CDR2 are LGHNA and YNFKEQ.

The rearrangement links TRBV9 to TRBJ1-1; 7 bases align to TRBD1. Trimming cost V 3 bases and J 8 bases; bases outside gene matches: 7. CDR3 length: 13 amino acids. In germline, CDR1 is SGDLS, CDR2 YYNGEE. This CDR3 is CASSAEQGSEAFF. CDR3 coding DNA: TGTGCCAGCAGCGCCGAACAGGGGTCAGAAGCTTTCTTT. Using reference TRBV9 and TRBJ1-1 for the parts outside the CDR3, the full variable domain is DSGVTQTPKHLITATGQRVTLRCSPRSGDLSVYWYQQSLDQGLQFLIQYYNGEERAKGNILERFSAQQFPDLHSELNLSSLELGDSALYFCASSAEQGSEAFFGQGTRLTVV.

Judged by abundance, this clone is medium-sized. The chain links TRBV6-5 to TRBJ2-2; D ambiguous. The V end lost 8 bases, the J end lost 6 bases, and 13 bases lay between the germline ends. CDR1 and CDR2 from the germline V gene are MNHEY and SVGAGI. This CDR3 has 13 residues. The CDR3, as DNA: TGTGCCAGCCTGAGAGGCGAGTCCGGGGAGCTGTTTTTT. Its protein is CASLRGESGELFF.

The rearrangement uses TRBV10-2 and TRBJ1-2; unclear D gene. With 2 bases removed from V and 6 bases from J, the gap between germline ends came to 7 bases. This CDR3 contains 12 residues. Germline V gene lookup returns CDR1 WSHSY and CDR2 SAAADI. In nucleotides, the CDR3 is TGCGCCAGCAGTGAGACCTATCATGGCTACACCTTC. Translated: CASSETYHGYTF.

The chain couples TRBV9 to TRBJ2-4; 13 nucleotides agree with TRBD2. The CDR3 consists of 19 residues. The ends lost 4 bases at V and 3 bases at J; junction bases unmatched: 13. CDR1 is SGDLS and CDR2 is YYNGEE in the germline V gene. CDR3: CASSPRLAGGLGDKNIQYF. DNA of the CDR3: TGTGCCAGCAGCCCCCGACTAGCGGGGGGCCTCGGAGACAAAAACATTCAGTACTTC.

CDR3: CASSTTQGADTQYF. CDR3 sequence (DNA): TGTGCCAGTAGTACGACACAGGGGGCAGATACGCAGTATTTT. This sequence joins TRBV19 and TRBJ2-3; TRBD1 aligns across 8 bases. From germline, CDR1 is LNHDA and CDR2 SQIVND (reference sequence). This CDR3 spans 14 amino acids. With V trimmed by 4 bases and J by 4 bases, 4 bases remained unmatched.

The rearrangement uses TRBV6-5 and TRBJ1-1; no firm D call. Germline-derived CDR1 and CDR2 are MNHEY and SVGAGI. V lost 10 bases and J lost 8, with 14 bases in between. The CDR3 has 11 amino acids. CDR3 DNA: TGTGCCACCGGGCTCCCGGGGGAAGCTTTCTTT. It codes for CATGLPGEAFF.

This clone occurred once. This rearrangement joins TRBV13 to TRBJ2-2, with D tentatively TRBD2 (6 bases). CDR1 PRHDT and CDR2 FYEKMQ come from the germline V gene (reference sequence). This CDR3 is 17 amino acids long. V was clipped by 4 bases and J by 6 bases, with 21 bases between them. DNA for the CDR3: TGTGCCAGCAGCTCTACTGGCGGGACGGGGATAGCCGGGGAGCTGTTTTTT. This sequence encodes CASSSTGGTGIAGELFF.

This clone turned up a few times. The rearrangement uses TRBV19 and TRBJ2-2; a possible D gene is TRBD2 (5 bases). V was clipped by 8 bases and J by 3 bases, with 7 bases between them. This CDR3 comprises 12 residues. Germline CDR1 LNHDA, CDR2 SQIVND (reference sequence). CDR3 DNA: TGTGCCAGTCGGGAAGACACCGGGGAGCTGTTTTTT. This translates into CASREDTGELFF.

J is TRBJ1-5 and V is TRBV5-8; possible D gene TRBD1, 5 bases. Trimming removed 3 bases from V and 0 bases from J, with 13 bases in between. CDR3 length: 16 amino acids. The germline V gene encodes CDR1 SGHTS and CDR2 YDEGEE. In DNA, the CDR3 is TGTGCCAGCAGCTCTCGACCGGGGACTAGCAATCAGCCCCAGCATTTT. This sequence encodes CASSSRPGTSNQPQHF.

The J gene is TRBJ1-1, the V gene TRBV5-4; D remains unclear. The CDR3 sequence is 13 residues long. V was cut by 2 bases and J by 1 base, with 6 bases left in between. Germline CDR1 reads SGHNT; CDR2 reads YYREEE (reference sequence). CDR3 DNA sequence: TGTGCCAGCAGCTTATTGACGAACACTGAAGCTTTCTTT. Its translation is CASSLLTNTEAFF. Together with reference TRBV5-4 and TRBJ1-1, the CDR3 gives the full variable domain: ETGVTQSPTHLIKTRGQQVTLRCSSQSGHNTVSWYQQALGQGPQFIFQYYREEENGRGNFPPRFSGLQFPNYSSELNVNALELDDSALYLCASSLLTNTEAFFGQGTRLTVV.

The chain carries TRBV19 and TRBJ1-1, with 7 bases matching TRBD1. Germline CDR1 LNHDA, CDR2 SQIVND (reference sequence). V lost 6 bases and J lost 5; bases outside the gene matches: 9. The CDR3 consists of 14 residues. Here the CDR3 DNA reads TGTGCCAGTAGCCCGGCAGGGGGAGGGACTGAAGCTTTCTTT. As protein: CASSPAGGGTEAFF.

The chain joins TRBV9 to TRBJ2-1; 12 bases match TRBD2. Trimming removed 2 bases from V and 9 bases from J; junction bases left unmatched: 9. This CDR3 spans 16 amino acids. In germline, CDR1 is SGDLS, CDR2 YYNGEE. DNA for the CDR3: TGTGCCAGCAGCGTTCCTACTAGCGGGGGGACGGTTGAGCAGTTCTTC. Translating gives CASSVPTSGGTVEQFF.

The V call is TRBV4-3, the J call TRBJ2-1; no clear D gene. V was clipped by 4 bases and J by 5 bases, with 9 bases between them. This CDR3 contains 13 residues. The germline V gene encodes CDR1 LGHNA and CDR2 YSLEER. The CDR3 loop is CASSPYRDNEQFF. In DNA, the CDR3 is TGCGCCAGCAGCCCATATAGAGACAATGAGCAGTTCTTC.

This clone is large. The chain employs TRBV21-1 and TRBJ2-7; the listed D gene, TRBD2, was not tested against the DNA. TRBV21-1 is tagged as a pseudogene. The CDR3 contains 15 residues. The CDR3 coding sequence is TGTGCCAGCAGCAAAGAAGGAGAAACATTCTACGAGCAGTACTTC. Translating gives CASSKEGETFYEQYF.

The CDR3 DNA is TGTGCCAGCAGTGACAGGGCAGGCACAGATACGCAGTATTTT. Residues: CASSDRAGTDTQYF. The rearrangement links TRBV6-4 to TRBJ2-3; D is undetermined. V was clipped by 2 bases and J by 1 base, with 7 bases between them. Germline-derived CDR1 and CDR2 are MRHNA and SNTAGT. The CDR3 is made up of 14 amino acids.

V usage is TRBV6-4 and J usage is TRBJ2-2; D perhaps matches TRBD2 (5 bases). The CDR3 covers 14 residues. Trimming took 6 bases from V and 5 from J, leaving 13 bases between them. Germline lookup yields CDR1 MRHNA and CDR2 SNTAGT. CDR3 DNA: TGTGCCAGCAGCCAAATGGGAGATACCGGGGAGCTGTTTTTT. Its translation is CASSQMGDTGELFF.

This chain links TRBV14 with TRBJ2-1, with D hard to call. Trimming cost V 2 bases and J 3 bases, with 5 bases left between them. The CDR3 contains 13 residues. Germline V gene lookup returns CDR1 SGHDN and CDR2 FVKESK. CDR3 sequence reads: CASSQWGYNEQFF. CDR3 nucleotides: TGTGCCAGCAGCCAATGGGGCTACAATGAGCAGTTCTTC. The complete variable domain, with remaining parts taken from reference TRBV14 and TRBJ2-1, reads EAGVTQFPSHSVIEKGQTVTLRCDPISGHDNLYWYRRVMGKEIKFLLHFVKESKQDESGMPNNRFLAERTGGTYSTLKVQPAELEDSGVYFCASSQWGYNEQFFGPGTRLTVL.

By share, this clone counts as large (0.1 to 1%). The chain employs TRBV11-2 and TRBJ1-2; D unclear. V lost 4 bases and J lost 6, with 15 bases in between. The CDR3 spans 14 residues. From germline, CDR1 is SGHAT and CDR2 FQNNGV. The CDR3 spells CASSSWTRSHGYTF. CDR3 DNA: TGTGCCAGCAGCTCCTGGACCCGATCGCATGGCTACACCTTC.

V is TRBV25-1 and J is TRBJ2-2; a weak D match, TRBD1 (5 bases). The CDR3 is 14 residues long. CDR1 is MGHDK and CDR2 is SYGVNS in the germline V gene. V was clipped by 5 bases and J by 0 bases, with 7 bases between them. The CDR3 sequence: CASSHRTNTGELFF. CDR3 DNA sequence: TGTGCCAGCAGTCACAGGACGAACACCGGGGAGCTGTTTTTT.

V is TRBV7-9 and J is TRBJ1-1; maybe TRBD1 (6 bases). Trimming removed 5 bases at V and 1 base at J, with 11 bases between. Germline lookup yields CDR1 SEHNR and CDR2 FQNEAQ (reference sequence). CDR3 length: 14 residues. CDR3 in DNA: TGTGCCAGCAGCCAAAACAGGGAGAACACTGAAGCTTTCTTT. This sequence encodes CASSQNRENTEAFF.

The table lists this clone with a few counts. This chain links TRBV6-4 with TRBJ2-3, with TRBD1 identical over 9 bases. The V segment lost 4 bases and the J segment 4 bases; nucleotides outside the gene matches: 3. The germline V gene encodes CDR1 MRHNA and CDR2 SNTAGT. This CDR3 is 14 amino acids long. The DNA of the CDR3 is TGTGCCAGCAGTGGCGGGACAGGGTCAGATACGCAGTATTTT. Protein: CASSGGTGSDTQYF.

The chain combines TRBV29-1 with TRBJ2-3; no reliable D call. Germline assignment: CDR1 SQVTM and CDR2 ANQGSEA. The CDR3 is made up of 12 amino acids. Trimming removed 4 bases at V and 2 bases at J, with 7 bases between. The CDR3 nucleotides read TGCAGCGTTGCGGAAGACACAGATACGCAGTATTTT. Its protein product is CSVAEDTDTQYF.

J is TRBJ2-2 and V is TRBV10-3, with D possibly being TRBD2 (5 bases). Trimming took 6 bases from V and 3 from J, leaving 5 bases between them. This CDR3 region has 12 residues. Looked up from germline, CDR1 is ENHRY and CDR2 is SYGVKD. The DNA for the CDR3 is TGTGCCATCAGGGGAGACACCGGGGAGCTGTTTTTT. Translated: CAIRGDTGELFF.

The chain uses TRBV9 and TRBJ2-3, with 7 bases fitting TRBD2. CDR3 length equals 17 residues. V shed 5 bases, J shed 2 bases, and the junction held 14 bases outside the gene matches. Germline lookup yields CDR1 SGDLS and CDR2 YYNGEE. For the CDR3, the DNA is TGTGCCAGCAGATCCGGGGGGAACTCCGACTACACAGATACGCAGTATTTT. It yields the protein CASRSGGNSDYTDTQYF.

The CDR3 protein is CASSRELEITGELFF. The CDR3 DNA follows: TGTGCCAGCAGCCGAGAGCTAGAGATCACCGGGGAGCTGTTTTTT. V is TRBV6-5 and J is TRBJ2-2; D remains unclear. Trimming left V 6 bases short and J 4 bases short, with 15 bases between. This CDR3 spans 15 amino acids. Germline V gene sequence: CDR1 MNHEY, CDR2 SVGAGI.

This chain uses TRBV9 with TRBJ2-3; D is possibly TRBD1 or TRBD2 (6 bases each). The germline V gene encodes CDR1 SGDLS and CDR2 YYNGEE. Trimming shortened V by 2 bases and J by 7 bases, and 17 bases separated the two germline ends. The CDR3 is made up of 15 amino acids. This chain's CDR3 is CASSVDYGGRNTQYF. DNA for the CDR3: TGTGCCAGCAGCGTGGATTACGGGGGCCGTAATACGCAGTATTTT.

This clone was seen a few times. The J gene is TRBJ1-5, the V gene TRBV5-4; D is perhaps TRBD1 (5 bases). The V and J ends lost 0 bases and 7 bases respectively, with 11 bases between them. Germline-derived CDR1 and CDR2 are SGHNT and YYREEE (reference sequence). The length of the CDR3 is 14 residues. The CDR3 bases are TGTGCCAGCAGCTTGGCAGGGCGTGGGCAGCCCCAGCATTTT. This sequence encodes CASSLAGRGQPQHF. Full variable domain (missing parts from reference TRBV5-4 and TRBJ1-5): ETGVTQSPTHLIKTRGQQVTLRCSSQSGHNTVSWYQQALGQGPQFIFQYYREEENGRGNFPPRFSGLQFPNYSSELNVNALELDDSALYLCASSLAGRGQPQHFGDGTRLSIL.